This record covers a single T cell receptor beta chain. The antigen this receptor binds is unknown. Base qualities are missing; no much larger clone stands one base away. This specimen belongs to a study of cytomegalovirus exposure and HLA in healthy donors (dated by TCRdb to about 2017). About the investigation overall: An earlier analysis of roughly 610 of the donors reported approximately 280 Gb of sequence data and roughly 120 million unique TCR beta sequences obtained from approximately 180 million T cells. The study combined high-throughput TCR immunosequencing, statistical association of individual TCRs with disease status, and machine learning to predict cytomegalovirus infection status. Rather than using new phenotypic data, the later analysis identified candidate immune exposures from TCR beta sequences and from how often those sequences occurred across donors. Donor age, sex, ethnicity and CMV serostatus were compiled alongside the repertoire data. Of the 398 genotyped donors, over 65% fell in the genetic ancestry cluster associated with self-reported Caucasian donors. Among 300 to 500 genotyped donors of the cohort, an average of roughly 230,000 unique TCR beta nucleotide sequences was sequenced per donor, of which 15% to 20% were non-productive. A separate validation cohort of more than 100 different subjects was used in addition to the approximately 670-subject first cohort. A later genetic analysis used genome-wide SNP genotypes for about 65% of the roughly 700 donors, treating that subset as a discovery cohort. To decide whether each TCR beta V gene segment behaved as functional or pseudogenic, an earlier analysis of some 570 of the donors relied on high-throughput TCR beta sequencing. Roughly 300 gigabases of sequencing data and 70 million to 85 million unique TCR sequences were included in an early release covering roughly 700 HLA-typed donors. All discovery cohort repertoires had been generated using a single sequencing platform. In a later analysis, previously published TCR beta repertoires from 600 to 850 donors were re-analyzed and high-resolution HLA genotyping was added so that TCR occurrence patterns could be studied. Class I and class II HLA loci were covered by the typing at four-digit resolution. Using immunosequencing, the study profiled T cell repertoires from about 650 subjects and related those repertoires to cytomegalovirus serostatus. Roughly 5 DR-DQ haplotypes were handled as single units for association and clustering, since linkage in the cohort was strong. The number of donors typed differed by locus, with roughly 620-640 for A, B, C, DRB1 and DQB1, roughly 520 for DQA1, 600 to 610 for DPA1, and approximately 470 for DPB1. The aim of the study was to test whether cataloging public T cell receptors could identify signatures of past pathogen exposure. Study-wide findings and limitations: Fewer than 20 rarely observed V segments, including chromosome 9 orphons, were excluded from the earlier analysis of some 590 of the donors because counts were too low. The authors suggested that the approach could potentially be extended to other disease states and immunological phenotypes. An association between a missense DCLRE1C variant and V-gene and J-gene trimming of TCR beta chains was found in a later genetic analysis and replicated in an independent cohort. Only TCR beta chains were sequenced in this cohort, and the absence of alpha or paired-chain data limited detectable features. In vitro tests confirmed that a few of the cytomegalovirus-associated TCR beta chains recognize cytomegalovirus antigens. When HLA alleles, especially DR and DQ, strongly co-occurred, TCR associations were difficult to assign to individual alleles. Sequencing depth was assumed to be roughly uniform across donors in the presence/absence analyses, though that assumption may not hold. The classifier was reported to diagnose cytomegalovirus status with high specificity and sensitivity in both the original cohort and the validation cohort. A later analysis found that most CMV-associated TCR beta chains appeared HLA-restricted, with HLA associations seemingly driven largely by CMV exposure. Because HLA typing was unavailable for some donors at each locus, only the typed subset was used in association tests. In a later analysis, HLA-associated TCR beta chains showed more clonal expansion and lower generation probabilities than non-associated chains that were equally common. The only immune exposure information available for the cohort was CMV serostatus. In the study, approximately 160 TCR beta chains were listed as associated with cytomegalovirus. In an earlier analysis of around 600 of the donors, most TCR beta V segments appeared in productive rearrangements about 87% or about 30% of the time, broadly matching IMGT annotations. At a false discovery rate of 0.05, a later analysis linked 16,951 TCR beta sequences to specific HLA alleles. A further reported finding was that TCR beta sequences accurately predicted the HLA-A and HLA-B alleles for most subjects in the first cohort. The sequencing pipeline was judged likely to have produced a cluster of highly shared sequence variants as a technical artifact. Across donors, most TCR sequences were observed very rarely, whereas some public TCRs were present in many individuals. Linkage disequilibrium might explain the correlated functional status among segregating V segments, but an unknown experimental factor could not be excluded. A later genetic analysis reported fewer N-insertions in productive TCRs among donors in an Asian-associated ancestry cluster than the roughly 700-donor mean. A later analysis reported that several top co-occurrence clusters appeared linked to parvovirus B19, influenza, CMV and Epstein-Barr virus. In a later analysis, the rate of TCR association differed among HLA loci, with DRB1 alleles having the most associated TCRs and HLA-C alleles having the fewest.

In total, fewer than 750 healthy bone marrow donors made up the cohort. All cohort members were sampled while nominally healthy, although unrecorded immune exposures were likely present. The donor was CMV seropositive and belonged to the group of 250 to 350 seropositive cohort members. A peripheral blood sample was provided by each donor, and peripheral blood mononuclear cells were used for TCR beta sequencing. The Qiagen DNeasy Blood Extraction Kit was used to extract genomic DNA from the blood cell samples. Library construction relied on the immunoSEQ multiplex PCR assay. The multiplex PCR relied on a mix of 60 forward primers for TCR Vbeta segments and 13 reverse primers for TCR Jbeta segments. The CDR3 region of rearranged TCR beta genes was amplified from genomic DNA by a multiplex PCR assay. On the Illumina HiSeq System, the amplified TCR beta libraries were sequenced as 87-base-pair reads. The paper's data handling went like this. A later analysis counted approximately 84 million unique TCR beta chains across the 600 to 850 repertoires, and 9 million to 14 million of these chains were shared by at least two donors. Raw reads were error-corrected and collapsed into unique sequences by a nearest-neighbor algorithm in which closely related sequences were merged to remove PCR and sequencing errors. Alignment of CDR3 sequences to IMGT reference sequences was used to assign V, D and J gene segments. Each retained sequence needed at least a six-nucleotide match to both a V gene segment and a J gene segment. A rearrangement counted as productive if the CDR3 had no stop codons and remained in frame with V and J, and every other rearrangement counted as non-productive. CDR3 was defined according to IMGT convention as the region running from the second conserved V-encoded cysteine to the conserved J-encoded phenylalanine. The earlier analysis of 500 to 600 of the donors excluded sequences that lacked an unambiguous match to a single V gene segment. In an earlier analysis of around 590 of the donors, a V segment was called functional when productive rearrangements were above 56.7%, and segregating when the standard deviation between donors exceeded 5%. A statistical classification framework was developed to diagnose cytomegalovirus status using the catalog of TCR beta chain sequences. V and J gene assignment, in a later analysis, came from comparing TCR nucleotide sequences with IMGT/GENE-DB human TR gene sequences. The TCRdist pipeline was used in a later analysis to assign CDR3 sequences and most-parsimonious VDJ recombination scenarios. A later analysis defined each TCR beta chain by its CDR3 amino acid sequence plus V-gene family, and excluded reads lacking a unique V-gene family. A later analysis removed several hundred highly shared, low-generation-probability nucleotide sequences to deal with suspected cross-contamination and a sequencing artifact. In a later analysis, a clonal expansion index was calculated for each public chain from normalized within-repertoire ranks of inferred template counts. In a later analysis, generation probabilities were computed using a VDJ recombination model fitted to out-of-frame rearrangements, and the results were checked against IGoR. In a later analysis, TCR-TCR, TCR-HLA and TCR-CMV co-occurrence was scored with hypergeometric tests, and a repertoire-size bias correction was applied to TCR pairs. False discovery rates were estimated in a later analysis by permuting HLA or CMV assignments 20 times. In a later analysis, co-occurring TCRs were grouped using DBSCAN, with TCRdist sequence similarity added in when clustering inside HLA-allele-positive subsets. Co-occurrence clustering excluded repertoires with fewer than 30,000 or more than 120,000 public chains, plus five with anomalous nucleotide sharing. TCRdb provides this immuneACCESS table in a form limited to in-frame rearrangements. Some clones are lacking; in checked studies, under half of them reflect an unresolved V gene, and why the rest are absent is not known. D and trimming were read from the DNA, whereas the V and J calls and clone size are those reported in that table. Within this sample are roughly 100,000 clones, with approximately 12% of them counted one time only. Together, the top ten hold about a sixth of the sample.

Sequencing was performed on PBMCs. The source is a man in his forties in good health and CMV-seropositive.

The CDR3 reads as follows: CASHGGGYGYTF. The DNA sequence is given as TGTGCCAGTCACGGGGGTGGCTATGGCTACACCTTC. This chain joins TRBV19 to TRBJ1-2; matching of 5 bases hints at TRBD1 as the D gene. The junction carries 11 bases between V and J, which are trimmed by 8 bases and 4 bases respectively. Spanning cysteine to phenylalanine, the CDR3 consists of 12 amino acids. Kept here is only the CDR3 DNA, which spans 36 bases and is read in frame from base 1. Based on the germline V gene (reference sequence), the CDR1 and CDR2 sequences are LNHDA and SQIVND.